These 25 T cell receptor beta chains came from one sample sequenced in a study of blood T cells in healthy people across ages. A second roughly 6 to 12 cycle PCR used barcoded and J-beta primers. TCRdb recomputed calls from the 5' RACE reads with MiXCR, one row per CDR3 protein. The table has 1.5 million to 2 million distinct CDR3 sequences, approximately 28% seen once; the top ten hold 7.7%. Sequenced input: blood. These receptors were obtained from a woman aged 25-40 years in good health.

The chain combines TRBV6-1 with TRBJ2-1; D is perhaps TRBD2 (6 bases). The CDR3 is 11 residues long. Trimming removed 8 bases from V and 10 bases from J, with 12 bases in between. Germline V gene sequence: CDR1 MNHNS, CDR2 SASEGT. CDR3 region: CASAGMYEQFF. CDR3 in DNA: TGTGCCAGCGCGGGAATGTACGAGCAGTTCTTC.

Only a few counts were recorded for this clonotype. The J gene is TRBJ2-5, the V gene TRBV20-1; TRBD1 matches 9 bases. The J call may be mistaken, given a closer DNA end match to TRBJ2-7. Per germline, CDR1 DFQATT and CDR2 SNEGSKA (reference sequence). The CDR3 sequence is 14 residues long. The CDR3, as DNA: TGCAGTGCTAGAAGGGACAGGGCTGGTGGCGAGCAGTACTTC. It translates to CSARRDRAGGEQYF.

This clonotype showed up just a few times. This sequence joins TRBV7-2 and TRBJ1-5, with D unresolved. V lost 6 bases, J lost 0 bases, and 12 bases lay in between. The CDR3 totals 15 residues. Germline-derived CDR1 and CDR2 are SGHTA and FQGNSA. CDR3 nucleotides: TGTGCCAGCAGACTAACAGCTGATAGCAATCAGCCCCAGCATTTT. Translated, it gives CASRLTADSNQPQHF.

This clonotype occurred a few times. V gene TRBV7-9 combines with J gene TRBJ1-6, with D possibly being TRBD1 (6 bases). V lost 5 bases to trimming and J lost 1 base, with 12 bases between them. CDR3 size: 16 residues. Germline CDR1 is SEHNR and CDR2 is FQNEAQ (reference sequence). The CDR3 protein is CASSAAGASYNSPLHF. In DNA form, the CDR3 reads TGTGCCAGCAGCGCCGCGGGGGCGTCCTATAATTCACCCCTCCACTTT.

This chain connects TRBV30 to TRBJ2-6; D is ambiguous. The CDR3 contains 12 residues. The V gene's germline CDR1 is GTSNPN and CDR2 SVGIG (reference sequence). The CDR3 DNA reads TGTGCATCCAAAGAGGGGGCCAACGTCCTGACTTTC. Protein product: CASKEGANVLTF.

The chain carries TRBV7-2 and TRBJ1-6; D gene unclear. Germline values: CDR1 SGHTA, CDR2 FQGNSA. V was pared by 2 bases and J by 9 bases, with 5 bases between. The CDR3 length is 12 residues. In DNA form, the CDR3 reads TGTGCCAGCAGCTTACGTAGTTCACCCCTCCACTTT. It specifies CASSLRSSPLHF.

This rearrangement joins TRBV7-2 to TRBJ2-7; possibly TRBD2 for D (5 bases). There are 14 residues in the CDR3. Germline values: CDR1 SGHTA, CDR2 FQGNSA. With 5 bases removed from V and 5 bases from J, the gap between germline ends came to 16 bases. The DNA of the CDR3 is TGTGCCAGCAGCCCTACTAGGGTCTTGAACGAGCAGTACTTC. Translation: CASSPTRVLNEQYF.

This clonotype came up many times. The chain has TRBV29-1 and TRBJ2-7; TRBD1 agrees at 9 bases. Germline V gene data show CDR1 as SQVTM and CDR2 as ANQGSEA. The CDR3 runs 14 residues. J gave up 3 bases and V 7 bases, and 10 bases lay outside the gene matches. Here the CDR3 reads CSAPCGTGFYEQYF. CDR3 sequence (DNA): TGCAGCGCCCCATGCGGGACAGGGTTCTACGAGCAGTACTTC.

The genes are TRBV12-5 and TRBJ2-2, with 11 nucleotides matching TRBD2. After removal of 4 bases from V and 4 bases from J, the junction contained 5 bases not matched to a gene. This CDR3 is built from 16 residues. Per germline, CDR1 LGHNT and CDR2 FRNRAP. CDR3 nucleotides: TGTGCTAGTGGTTCACGACTAGCGGGGTTCACCGGGGAGCTGTTTTTT. Translated: CASGSRLAGFTGELFF.

The chain recombines TRBV10-3 with TRBJ2-7; weak D call: TRBD2 (5 bases). Trimming cost V 5 bases and J 1 base, with 15 bases left between them. Germline lookup yields CDR1 ENHRY and CDR2 SYGVKD. The CDR3 loop spans 15 amino acids. The CDR3 region is CAISSHVEESYEQYF. The CDR3 nucleotides read TGTGCCATCAGTTCCCACGTGGAGGAATCCTACGAGCAGTACTTC.

This clonotype was detected only a few times. The V and J genes are TRBV6-2 or TRBV6-3 and TRBJ1-1, with D tentatively TRBD1 (6 bases). The CDR3 loop spans 15 amino acids. The V end was cut by 6 bases, the J end by 3 bases, with 17 bases between. Germline CDR1 and CDR2: MNHEY and SVGEGT. The chain's CDR3 is CASSPTWQGYTEAFF. CDR3 DNA: TGTGCCAGCAGCCCCACCTGGCAGGGGTACACTGAAGCTTTCTTT.

In its sample, this clonotype was seen a few times. This chain links TRBV29-1 with TRBJ2-1; TRBD2 matches 8 bases. CDR3 length equals 14 residues. Germline CDR1 is SQVTM and CDR2 is ANQGSEA. After removal of 2 bases from V and 4 bases from J, the junction contained 4 bases not matched to a gene. The CDR3 bases are TGCAGCGTTGAATCTGGACTAGCTTACAATGAGCAGTTCTTC. This translates into CSVESGLAYNEQFF.

This clonotype was observed many times. The chain couples TRBV30 to TRBJ2-7; no clear D gene. Between the trimmed V and J ends, which lost 0 bases and 9 bases, there was a span of 18 bases. The CDR3 consists of 14 residues. Germline V CDR1 and CDR2: GTSNPN, SVGIG (reference sequence). Here the CDR3 DNA reads TGTGCCTGGAGTGTACCGTCGACGGCTGACGCGCAGTACTTC. It encodes CAWSVPSTADAQYF.

This chain uses TRBV27 with TRBJ1-5, with 8 bases identical to TRBD1. The V gene's germline CDR1 is MNHEY and CDR2 SMNVEV (reference sequence). The V gene end was trimmed by 6 bases and the J gene end by 6 bases; junction bases not matched to a gene: 7. The CDR3 is 14 residues long. The CDR3 DNA follows: TGTGCCAGCAGGGACAGGGAAAGGAGTCAGCCCCAGCATTTT. Encoded protein: CASRDRERSQPQHF.

This clonotype occurred a few times. This chain uses TRBV7-2 with TRBJ2-7, with TRBD1 as a possible D gene (5 bases). The V end was cut by 3 bases, the J end by 2 bases, with 14 bases between. This CDR3 has 15 residues. CDR1 is SGHTA, CDR2 FQGNSA, per germline. CDR3 nucleotides: TGTGCCAGCAGCTTGCCCTCAGGGAATCCCTACGAGCAGTACTTC. Protein sequence: CASSLPSGNPYEQYF.

This clonotype was seen many times. The V and J genes are TRBV4-3 and TRBJ2-4; possibly TRBD2 for D (6 bases). Trimming cost V 4 bases and J 0 bases, with 22 bases left between them. The CDR3 contains 19 residues. CDR1 is LGHNA and CDR2 is YSLEER in the germline V gene. The CDR3: CASSREAGSATLAKNIQYF. The CDR3 DNA follows: TGCGCCAGCAGCCGGGAGGCAGGCAGCGCTACACTAGCCAAAAACATTCAGTACTTC.

This clonotype was counted many times. The chain has TRBV15 and TRBJ2-7; TRBD1 is a possible D gene (5 bases). Trimming took 5 bases from V and 0 from J, leaving 17 bases between them. Germline CDR1 reads LNHNV; CDR2 reads YYDKDF (reference sequence). This CDR3 has 16 residues. DNA of the CDR3: TGTGCCACCAGCTCCAGACAGCATGACACCTCCTACGAGCAGTACTTC. Its translation is CATSSRQHDTSYEQYF.

This clonotype was counted between two and nine times. The chain links TRBV7-9 to TRBJ1-2, with 9 bases that match TRBD1. Trimming took 4 bases from V and 8 from J; bases not matched to a gene: 5. The CDR3 has 13 residues. Germline values: CDR1 SEHNR, CDR2 FQNEAQ (reference sequence). The CDR3 loop is CASSSQGAQGYTF. CDR3 DNA: TGTGCCAGCAGCTCACAGGGGGCGCAGGGCTACACCTTC.

This clonotype occurred a few times. This chain uses TRBV28 with TRBJ2-1, with 8 bases that match TRBD2. The CDR3 loop spans 16 amino acids. The V gene end was trimmed by 6 bases and the J gene end by 3 bases; junction bases not matched to a gene: 10. Germline loops: CDR1 MDHEN, CDR2 SYDVKM. CDR3 DNA: TGTGCCAGCAGGGCTACGGGAGGGCCCCTCTACAATGAGCAGTTCTTC. As protein: CASRATGGPLYNEQFF.

The J gene is TRBJ2-5, the V gene TRBV3-1, with TRBD1 matching 9 bases. The CDR3 is 17 amino acids. V was clipped by 0 bases and J by 5 bases; unmatched bases: 10. CDR1 and CDR2 (germline): LGHDT, YNNKEL (reference sequence). This CDR3 reads CASSQEGTGGAWETQYF. In nucleotides, the CDR3 is TGTGCCAGCAGCCAAGAAGGAACAGGGGGCGCGTGGGAGACCCAGTACTTC.

Only a few counts were recorded for this clonotype. The rearrangement uses TRBV14 and TRBJ2-5; no definite D call. In germline, CDR1 is SGHDN, CDR2 FVKESK. The CDR3 spans 15 residues. V was clipped by 3 bases and J by 7 bases, with 18 bases between them. The CDR3 loop reads CASSHSAGIKWTQYF. The CDR3 region has the DNA TGTGCCAGCAGCCATTCAGCAGGAATCAAATGGACCCAGTACTTC.

This clonotype was detected only a few times. This may stem from a read error, because a much larger clone lies one nucleotide away. This rearrangement joins TRBV3-1 to TRBJ2-7; TRBD2 agrees at 13 bases. Germline-derived CDR1 and CDR2 are LGHDT and YNNKEL (reference sequence). The trim removed 4 bases at V and 7 bases at J, leaving 10 bases unmatched. The CDR3 spans 16 residues. The CDR3 DNA reads TGTGCCAGCAGCCCTTCACAACTAGCGGGAGGGAGGGAGCAGTACTTC. Its translation is CASSPSQLAGGREQYF.

The chain couples TRBV6-6 to TRBJ2-1; D is perhaps TRBD1 (6 bases). The CDR3 runs 13 residues. With 3 bases removed from V and 13 bases from J, the gap between germline ends came to 16 bases. The V gene's germline CDR1 is MNHNY and CDR2 SVGAGI (reference sequence). CDR3 amino acids: CASSYQGSETQFF. CDR3 in DNA: TGTGCCAGCAGTTATCAGGGGTCAGAGACCCAGTTCTTC.

This clonotype was detected many times. The V gene is TRBV5-1, the J gene TRBJ2-3; perhaps TRBD1 as D (6 bases). Looked up from germline, CDR1 is SGHRS and CDR2 is YFSETQ. Trimming pared 4 bases from V and 5 bases from J, leaving 8 bases between. The CDR3 totals 12 residues. CDR3 in DNA: TGCGCCAGCAGCGCACAGGGAGATACGCAGTATTTT. Protein product: CASSAQGDTQYF.

This clonotype was picked up many times. The chain uses TRBV29-1 and TRBJ2-5, with D unresolved. In germline, CDR1 is SQVTM, CDR2 ANQGSEA. The CDR3 loop spans 16 amino acids. Trimming took off 0 bases at V and 2 bases at J, with 16 bases between the two ends. The CDR3 spells CSVEESWAMGQETQYF. CDR3 bases: TGCAGCGTTGAAGAGAGTTGGGCCATGGGGCAAGAGACCCAGTACTTC.